The 11 T cell receptor beta chains reported below all come from one sample, sequenced in a study of blood T cell repertoires in COVID-19. Generated by immunoSEQ multiplex PCR, the TCRdb table keeps only in-frame clones and is missing some. The data show 95,000 to 100,000 clones, 85% to 95% seen once. Material for sequencing was peripheral blood. Receptors were obtained from a man over 45 with active COVID-19.

DNA of the CDR3: TGTGCCAGCAGGCTACTAAGCGGGAACCTCTACGAGCAGTACTTC. Translation gives CASRLLSGNLYEQYF. V usage is TRBV28 and J usage is TRBJ2-7, with 7 bases identical to TRBD2. Trimming cost V 6 bases and J 3 bases; bases outside gene matches: 11. CDR1 MDHEN and CDR2 SYDVKM come from the germline V gene. The CDR3 is 15 amino acids.

This clone was picked up one time. The gene calls are TRBV30 and TRBJ1-3; TRBD1 might be the D (5 bases). CDR3 length equals 14 residues. Germline-derived CDR1 and CDR2 are GTSNPN and SVGIG (reference sequence). V gave up 0 bases and J gave up 8 bases, with 14 bases separating them. CDR3 amino acids: CAWSVGRDSDTIYF. CDR3 nucleotide sequence: TGTGCCTGGAGTGTGGGGCGAGACAGCGACACCATATATTTT. Looking up the rest from reference TRBV30 and TRBJ1-3 gives the full variable domain: SQTIHQWPATLVQPVGSPLSLECTVEGTSNPNLYWYRQAAGRGLQLLFYSVGIGQISSEVPQNLSASRPQDRQFILSSKKLLLSDSGFYLCAWSVGRDSDTIYFGEGSWLTVV.

The rearrangement uses TRBV7-8 and TRBJ2-5; 15 bases are a match to TRBD2. The CDR3 has 19 residues. Germline CDR1 is SGHVS and CDR2 is FQNEAQ. The J segment lost 5 bases and the V segment lost 0 bases, leaving 10 bases of the junction unmatched. The CDR3 sequence is CASSLAGLAGGSNGETQYF. Here the CDR3 DNA reads TGTGCCAGCAGCTTAGCGGGACTAGCGGGAGGCTCGAACGGGGAGACCCAGTACTTC.

The CDR3 sequence is CAWTTGSGANVLTF. The CDR3 nucleotides read TGTGCCTGGACGACAGGTTCTGGGGCCAACGTCCTGACTTTC. The V and J genes are TRBV30 and TRBJ2-6, with D possibly being TRBD1 (6 bases). The CDR3 has 14 residues. The germline gives CDR1 GTSNPN, CDR2 SVGIG (reference sequence). Trimming left V 4 bases short and J 1 base short, with 8 bases between.

CDR3 protein: CAWSRTGGYSPLHF. CDR3 nucleotide sequence: TGTGCCTGGAGTCGGACAGGGGGATATTCACCCCTCCACTTT. The V and J genes are TRBV30 and TRBJ1-6, with TRBD1 matching 10 bases. Germline V CDR1 and CDR2: GTSNPN, SVGIG (reference sequence). Unmatched junction bases numbered 3, after V lost 2 bases and J lost 8 bases. This CDR3 region has 14 residues.

CDR3 nucleotide sequence: TGTGCCAGCAGGTCCCAACTGGGACTTCAGTTTGCTATGAACACTGAAGCTTTCTTT. Protein product: CASRSQLGLQFAMNTEAFF. This chain uses TRBV28 with TRBJ1-1, with TRBD1 as a possible D gene (5 bases). The CDR3 length is 19 residues. In germline, CDR1 is MDHEN, CDR2 SYDVKM. V was pared by 6 bases and J by 0 bases, with 26 bases between.

The chain joins TRBV11-3 to TRBJ2-4; D may be TRBD1 (6 bases). The CDR3 contains 13 residues. The germline V and J ends were trimmed by 4 bases and 5 bases, with 9 bases remaining between them. Germline V gene sequence: CDR1 SGHNT, CDR2 YENEEA. CDR3 region: CASSSGTQNIQYF. The CDR3 DNA reads TGTGCCAGCAGCTCCGGGACACAAAACATTCAGTACTTC.

A single count supports this clone. This chain links TRBV24-1 with TRBJ1-5, with D unresolved. Germline values: CDR1 KGHDR, CDR2 SFDVKD. The CDR3 is 14 residues long. V lost 5 bases and J 3 bases, leaving 10 bases between the germline ends. The CDR3 DNA is TGTGCCACCAGTGCGTCAGGCGCCAATCAGCCCCAGCATTTT. Encoded protein: CATSASGANQPQHF.

J is TRBJ1-1 and V is TRBV29-1; TRBD1 is a possible D gene (5 bases). Germline CDR1 and CDR2: SQVTM and ANQGSEA. CDR3 length equals 11 residues. V lost 5 bases to trimming and J lost 7 bases, with 11 bases between them. The CDR3 is CSVPQGGEAFF. In DNA, the CDR3 is TGCAGCGTTCCTCAGGGTGGTGAAGCTTTCTTT.

The rearrangement links TRBV28 to TRBJ1-5; 10 bases are a match to TRBD1. Germline V CDR1 and CDR2: MDHEN, SYDVKM. The V segment lost 6 bases and the J segment 2 bases; nucleotides outside the gene matches: 13. The CDR3 consists of 18 residues. The CDR3 loop is CASSQTRQGARGNQPQHF. The CDR3 nucleotides are TGTGCCAGCAGCCAAACCAGACAGGGGGCTAGGGGCAATCAGCCCCAGCATTTT. Together with reference TRBV28 and TRBJ1-5, the CDR3 gives the full variable domain: DVKVTQSSRYLVKRTGEKVFLECVQDMDHENMFWYRQDPGLGLRLIYFSYDVKMKEKGDIPEGYSVSREKKERFSLILESASTNQTSMYLCASSQTRQGARGNQPQHFGDGTRLSIL.

This clone was counted once. The J gene is TRBJ2-1, the V gene TRBV6-5; TRBD1 might be the D (6 bases). The CDR3 loop spans 15 amino acids. The germline gives CDR1 MNHEY, CDR2 SVGAGI. Trimming left V 6 bases short and J 2 bases short, with 14 bases between. CDR3 DNA sequence: TGTGCCAGCAGGCCCGGGACACAAACCTACAATGAGCAGTTCTTC. It translates to CASRPGTQTYNEQFF.